These 17 T cell receptor beta chains came from one sample sequenced in a study of T cell responses to AZD1222 COVID-19 vaccine. Profiled with immunoSEQ multiplex PCR; TCRdb holds only in-frame clones, not every one. Of approximately 140,000 clones listed, under 95% were seen once; the top ten hold around 2.8%. Source: peripheral blood, taken on day 0 of AZD1222 vaccination. Every receptor here comes from an adult in good health.

The chain is built from TRBV5-4 and TRBJ1-4; 8 bases match TRBD1. Germline CDR1 and CDR2: SGHNT and YYREEE (reference sequence). CDR3 length: 13 amino acids. Trimming cost V 4 bases and J 7 bases; bases outside gene matches: 3. As DNA, the CDR3 is TGTGCCAGCAGCGACGGGACAGGTGAAAAACTGTTTTTT. This codes for CASSDGTGEKLFF.

CDR3 DNA: TGTGCCACCTCCAGTGCCTCCTCTGGGGCCAACGTCCTGACTTTC. Translation: CATSSASSGANVLTF. The chain combines TRBV24-1 with TRBJ2-6; the D is unclear. Trimming took 9 bases from V and 0 from J, leaving 11 bases between them. Germline lookup yields CDR1 KGHDR and CDR2 SFDVKD. The CDR3 totals 15 residues.

This chain connects TRBV12-3 or TRBV12-4 to TRBJ2-5, with D possibly being TRBD1 or TRBD2 (5 bases each). The CDR3 sequence is 13 residues long. V lost 5 bases, J lost 4 bases, and 11 bases lay in between. The CDR3 region is CASSAPGRETQYF. In DNA, the CDR3 is TGTGCCAGCAGTGCACCGGGACGAGAGACCCAGTACTTC.

This sequence joins TRBV5-1 and TRBJ2-5, with 10 bases identical to TRBD1. V was pared by 9 bases and J by 4 bases, with 9 bases of the junction left unmatched. The V gene's germline CDR1 is SGHRS and CDR2 YFSETQ. CDR3 size: 14 residues. CDR3 in amino acids: CATRGQGFGETQYF. The CDR3 DNA reads as TGCGCCACTCGGGGACAGGGGTTTGGAGAGACCCAGTACTTC.

The genes are TRBV11-2 and TRBJ2-7; D not certain. Germline assignment: CDR1 SGHAT and CDR2 FQNNGV. The CDR3 extends over 15 amino acids. V gave up 2 bases and J gave up 1 base, with 12 bases separating them. CDR3 loop: CASSLNGALSYEQYF. The CDR3 coding sequence is TGTGCCAGCAGCTTAAACGGCGCCCTATCCTACGAGCAGTACTTC.

This clone was seen once. V usage is TRBV19 and J usage is TRBJ1-6; D uncertain. Trimming took off 5 bases at V and 3 bases at J, with 5 bases between the two ends. Germline V lookup: CDR1 LNHDA, CDR2 SQIVND (reference sequence). The length of the CDR3 is 13 residues. CDR3 sequence reads: CASSDRYNSPLHF. The CDR3 nucleotides read TGTGCCAGTAGTGACCGCTATAATTCACCCCTCCACTTT.

V is TRBV24-1 and J is TRBJ1-4; no reliable D call. Germline CDR1 KGHDR, CDR2 SFDVKD. CDR3 length: 14 residues. Trimming cost V 3 bases and J 8 bases, with 12 bases left between them. The CDR3 is CATSDRYNHEKLFF. CDR3 in DNA: TGTGCCACCAGTGATAGGTACAACCACGAAAAACTGTTTTTT.

The V and J genes are TRBV28 and TRBJ1-6; no reliable D call. This CDR3 has 11 amino acids. V was trimmed by 9 bases and J by 8 bases, leaving 8 bases between them. Per the germline V gene, CDR1 is MDHEN and CDR2 is SYDVKM. CDR3 nucleotides: TGTGCCAGTTCCTCTTATTCACCCCTCCACTTT. Translating gives CASSSYSPLHF.

The rearrangement uses TRBV9 and TRBJ1-2; the match to TRBD1 covers 7 bases. Trimming cost V 4 bases and J 3 bases; bases outside gene matches: 9. The CDR3 totals 15 residues. In germline, CDR1 is SGDLS, CDR2 YYNGEE. CDR3 sequence (DNA): TGTGCCAGCAGCCCCGGGTTAGGGGGCGACTATGGCTACACCTTC. It yields the protein CASSPGLGGDYGYTF.

This clone has more than one count but fewer than ten. The rearrangement joins TRBV7-3 to TRBJ2-3, with D hard to call. The V and J ends lost 5 bases and 2 bases respectively, with 8 bases between them. Germline-derived CDR1 and CDR2 are SGHTA and FQGTGA. CDR3 length: 13 residues. In nucleotides, the CDR3 is TGTGCCAGCAGCCGCGGTAACACAGATACGCAGTATTTT. It translates to CASSRGNTDTQYF. Combining the CDR3 with reference TRBV7-3 and TRBJ2-3 gives the whole variable domain GAGVSQTPSNKVTEKGKYVELRCDPISGHTALYWYRQSLGQGPEFLIYFQGTGAADDSGLPNDRFFAVRPEGSVSTLKIQRTERGDSAVYLCASSRGNTDTQYFGPGTRLTVL.

The rearrangement joins TRBV15 to TRBJ2-5; TRBD2 agrees at 7 bases. The V segment lost 0 bases and the J segment 5 bases; nucleotides outside the gene matches: 6. Germline-derived CDR1 and CDR2 are LNHNV and YYDKDF (reference sequence). This CDR3 contains 15 residues. The CDR3 bases are TGTGCCACCAGCAGAGAAGGAAAGGGAGGGGAGACCCAGTACTTC. Translated, it gives CATSREGKGGETQYF.

The chain combines TRBV3-1 (or the pseudogene TRBV3-2) with TRBJ1-2; 7 nucleotides line up with TRBD1. This CDR3 has 15 residues. CDR1 LGHDT and CDR2 YNNKEL come from the germline V gene (reference sequence). The J segment lost 3 bases and the V segment lost 3 bases, leaving 7 bases of the junction unmatched. The DNA for the CDR3 is TGTGCCAGCAGCCATGGTGAAGACAGGGACTATGGCTACACCTTC. Translated: CASSHGEDRDYGYTF.

The chain carries TRBV4-3 and TRBJ2-1; 11 nucleotides line up with TRBD2. The J segment lost 9 bases and the V segment lost 1 base, leaving 5 bases of the junction unmatched. Germline-derived CDR1 and CDR2 are LGHNA and YSLEER. The CDR3 spans 15 residues. For the CDR3, the DNA is TGCGCCAGCAGCCAAGGGACTAGCGGGTGGGGTGAGCAGTTCTTC. The encoded protein is CASSQGTSGWGEQFF.

V is TRBV5-4 and J is TRBJ1-4; D remains ambiguous. CDR3 length equals 12 residues. The V end lost 4 bases, the J end lost 4 bases, and 5 bases lay between the germline ends. Germline CDR1 reads SGHNT; CDR2 reads YYREEE (reference sequence). The CDR3 loop reads CASSQRNEKLFF. The CDR3 nucleotides are TGTGCCAGCAGCCAACGTAATGAAAAACTGTTTTTT.

The chain employs TRBV11-2 and TRBJ2-5; D is unclear. CDR3 length: 16 residues. Trimming cost V 5 bases and J 2 bases, with 18 bases left between them. Germline CDR1 and CDR2: SGHAT and FQNNGV. CDR3 amino acids: CASSPVRGITQETQYF. In DNA, the CDR3 is TGTGCCAGCAGCCCGGTACGAGGAATCACTCAAGAGACCCAGTACTTC.

The rearrangement uses TRBV10-3 and TRBJ1-1, with 8 bases identical to TRBD1. The CDR3 is 13 residues long. CDR1 and CDR2 from the germline V gene are ENHRY and SYGVKD. V was pared by 6 bases and J by 9 bases, with 9 bases of the junction left unmatched. The CDR3 sequence: CAISLDRGDQAFF. The DNA of the CDR3 is TGTGCCATCAGCTTAGACAGGGGTGATCAAGCTTTCTTT.

The rearrangement links TRBV28 to TRBJ1-6; D gene ambiguous. This CDR3 region has 11 residues. CDR1 is MDHEN, CDR2 SYDVKM, per germline. Trimming stripped 8 bases from V and 9 bases from J, with 8 bases between. The CDR3, as DNA: TGTGCCAGCGGGTTTCGTTCACCCCTCCACTTT. This gives the protein CASGFRSPLHF.